These T cell receptor beta chains were read from a single sample in a study of cytomegalovirus exposure and HLA in healthy donors. Assay used: immunoSEQ multiplex PCR; TCRdb lists only in-frame clones, some missing. Among under 200,000 clones listed, 80% to 85% were seen once. Sequencing was performed on PBMCs. The receptors here all came from a boy younger than 10 in good health and CMV-seronegative. The CDR3 runs from the conserved cysteine through the conserved F or W. D genes are given only for firm matches.

j_call d_call v_call cdr3_nt cdr3_aa
TRBJ1-5 NA TRBV6-1 TGTGCCAGCACCCCCAGGAGGCAGACTCAGCCCCAGCATTTT CASTPRRQTQPQHF
TRBJ2-1 TRBD2 TRBV27 TGTGCCAGCAGTCCAGGACTAGCGGGAGGGTCCTACAATGAGCAGTTCTTC CASSPGLAGGSYNEQFF
TRBJ1-1 NA TRBV29-1 TGCAGCGTTAGACTCACCATGGAGACTGAAGCTTTCTTT CSVRLTMETEAFF
TRBJ2-1 NA TRBV19 TGTGCCAGTAGTATCCTACGGGAGATGTTGAATGAGCAGTTCTTC CASSILREMLNEQFF
TRBJ2-5 TRBD2 TRBV13 TGTGCCAGCAGCCCCCCAGCGGGAGGGCCCTCCGGGGAGACCCAGTACTTC CASSPPAGGPSGETQYF
TRBJ2-1 TRBD2 TRBV5-5 TGTGCCAGCAGTGCTGGACTAGCGCTATACAATGAGCAGTTCTTC CASSAGLALYNEQFF
TRBJ1-4 NA TRBV5-1 TGCGCCAGCAGCTTCTCCGGGGGGGGATCTAATGAAAAACTGTTTTTT CASSFSGGGSNEKLFF
TRBJ2-7 NA TRBV2 TGTGCCAGCAGGACCCTAGCGATCGAGCAGTACTTC CASRTLAIEQYF
TRBJ1-4 NA TRBV19 TGTGCCAGTAGTTCCTCGGGCGTGGAGGATGAAAAACTGTTTTTT CASSSSGVEDEKLFF
TRBJ2-2 TRBD2 TRBV5-1 TGCGCCAGCAGCTTGGCCCTACTAGCGGGAGGAACTACCGGGGAGCTGTTTTTT CASSLALLAGGTTGELFF
TRBJ1-3 NA TRBV7-9 TGTGCCAGCAGCTTAGATGCGTACTCTGGAAACACCATATATTTT CASSLDAYSGNTIYF
TRBJ2-5 NA TRBV28 TGTGCCAGCCGAATTGCCCGTAGCGTGGAGACCCAGTACTTC CASRIARSVETQYF